This paragraph reports one T cell receptor (beta chain). As yet, its antigen is unknown. This sample stems from a study of Ad26.COV2.S vaccination and SARS-CoV-2 variants. Across the study: Donor got 5x10^10 or 1x10^11 viral particles of Ad26.COV2.S.

Libraries were prepared by immunoSEQ multiplex PCR; TCRdb keeps only in-frame clonotypes and omits some of them. The repertoire holds hundreds of thousands of clones, with roughly 91% as singletons. General study findings and limits: Analytic work on TCR breadth and depth might have understated the full extent of total T cell responses. Substantial breadth in spike-specific CD8+ and CD4+ T cell responses was reportedly seen after vaccination.

Noted treatment: approximately 18 received Ad26.COV2.S at low or high dose, single or two shots; about five received placebo; per-sample allocation not given. Collection of samples fell on day 63 after the first vaccine or placebo injection. Donor was an adult aged 18-55 years in Boston. This clonotype was sampled from a person between 18 and 65 years old who received the Ad26.COV2.S COVID-19 vaccine or a placebo. The sample was peripheral blood, taken in a trial of Ad26.COV2.S vaccine versus placebo.

The CDR3 is CATWDRASDQPQHF. The CDR3 DNA sequence: TGTGCCACCTGGGACAGGGCCTCAGATCAGCCCCAGCATTTT. The rearrangement joins TRBV5-4 to TRBJ1-5; 9 bases align to TRBD1. The CDR3 is 14 residues long. V dropped 9 bases and J dropped 5; count of bases not matched to a gene: 9. The germline CDR1 and CDR2 sequences are SGHNT and YYREEE (reference sequence).